The rows below give T cell receptor beta chains drawn from one sample of a study of shared clonotypes between healthy human individuals. The table came from immunoSEQ multiplex PCR; TCRdb's copy has only in-frame clones and leaves some out. Altogether some 2,500,000 clones are present, 93% being singletons, with the ten largest covering around 0.37%. Input material: naive CD4+ T cells from PBMCs. Receptor source: a man aged 18 to 29 in good health. Some clones in this sample may be carry-over from other donors' samples. The CDR3 runs from the conserved cysteine through the conserved F or W. A D gene is named only where the DNA matches it firmly. A clone size is listed for some rows: how often the clone was seen (once, few, many), or a class if it is expanded.

length	V	size	J	D	DNA	CDR3
15	TRBV19	NA	TRBJ2-3	NA	TGTGCCAGTGGAAGGAGCAGCCTCCCCACAGATACGCAGTATTTT	CASGRSSLPTDTQYF
14	TRBV11-2	NA	TRBJ1-5	NA	TGTGCCAGCAGCTTAGGATTGAGCAATCAGCCCCAGCATTTT	CASSLGLSNQPQHF
13	TRBV25-1	NA	TRBJ1-2	NA	TGTGCCAGCACTCTCGGGGGGGTCGGTGGCTACACCTTC	CASTLGGVGGYTF
15	TRBV5-1	NA	TRBJ2-1	NA	TGCGCCAGCAGCCTTAGCGGAGACTCCTACAATGAGCAGTTCTTC	CASSLSGDSYNEQFF
15	TRBV9	NA	TRBJ2-1	TRBD2	TGTGCCAGCAGCACCACTAGCGGGACACTCAATGAGCAGTTCTTC	CASSTTSGTLNEQFF
14	TRBV7-2	once	TRBJ2-1	NA	TGTGCCAGCAGCTTAGCGTCGGGGGATGGGGAGCAGTTCTTC	CASSLASGDGEQFF
15	TRBV7-6	NA	TRBJ2-1	NA	TGTGCCAGCAGCTTGAGCGGGCCGACCTACAATGAGCAGTTCTTC	CASSLSGPTYNEQFF
16	TRBV4-1	NA	TRBJ2-7	NA	TGCGCCAGCAGCCAAGTCCCACGGGGGAGCTCCTACGAGCAGTACTTC	CASSQVPRGSSYEQYF
13	TRBV10-1	NA	TRBJ2-4	NA	TGCGCCAGCAGTGGTGTAGCCAAAAACATTCAGTACTTC	CASSGVAKNIQYF
11	TRBV29-1	NA	TRBJ1-4	NA	TGCAGCGGGACCTTCGGGGAAAAACTGTTTTTT	CSGTFGEKLFF
14	TRBV10-3	NA	TRBJ2-7	NA	TGTGCCATCAGTGACGGGAGCCGTACCTACGAGCAGTACTTC	CAISDGSRTYEQYF
13	TRBV30	NA	TRBJ1-5	NA	TGTGCCTGGAGTGTACGGGGGAATCAGCCCCAGCATTTT	CAWSVRGNQPQHF
17	TRBV28	NA	TRBJ2-2	NA	TGTGCCAGCAGTTTAGCTTCGTTTATTCTAGTCACCGGGGAGCTGTTTTTT	CASSLASFILVTGELFF
14	TRBV5-6	NA	TRBJ1-5	NA	TGTGCCAGCAGCTTGTATCAGAGCAATCAGCCCCAGCATTTT	CASSLYQSNQPQHF
14	TRBV5-1	NA	TRBJ1-1	TRBD1	TGCGCCAGCAGCGTGGGCCAGGGGGGCACTGAAGCTTTCTTT	CASSVGQGGTEAFF
17	TRBV28	NA	TRBJ1-2	TRBD1	TGTGCCAGCAGTTTGGGGTTACAGGGGGTAACGAACTATGGCTACACCTTC	CASSLGLQGVTNYGYTF
16	TRBV10-3	NA	TRBJ1-1	TRBD1	TGTGCCATCAGTGATTATCAGGGGGCTTTGGACACTGAAGCTTTCTTT	CAISDYQGALDTEAFF
16	TRBV11-2	NA	TRBJ2-2	TRBD1	TGTGCCAGCAGCTTGGGGGACAGGGGTTACACCGGGGAGCTGTTTTTT	CASSLGDRGYTGELFF
15	TRBV28	NA	TRBJ1-1	NA	TGTGCCAGCAGTTTATCGGGAACCATGAACACTGAAGCTTTCTTT	CASSLSGTMNTEAFF
14	TRBV5-1	NA	TRBJ1-4	TRBD1	TGCGCCAGCAGCCGGACAGGGGAGGCCCAAAAACTGTTTTTT	CASSRTGEAQKLFF